Listed below are T cell receptor beta chains from one sample, sequenced in a study of PD-1 blockade in mismatch repair-deficient tumors. Sequencing used immunoSEQ multiplex PCR; TCRdb keeps in-frame clones, though not all of them. In the table there are about 51,000 clones, approximately 78% of which are singletons. The source material was peripheral blood, sampled 4 weeks after starting pembrolizumab. The receptors here all came from an adult with mismatch repair-deficient cancer. The CDR3 runs from the conserved cysteine through the conserved F or W. D genes are given only for firm matches. Part of the rows lack a size; the others show once, few, many or a class for expanded clones.

-	TRBV5-6	TRBD2	TRBJ2-5	15	CASSLWLAGGQTQYF	TGTGCCAGCAGCTTGTGGCTAGCGGGAGGGCAGACCCAGTACTTC
once	TRBV9	TRBD1	TRBJ1-3	15	CASSGGGRTGNTIYF	TGTGCCAGCTCAGGGGGGGGGCGAACTGGAAACACCATATATTTT
-	TRBV10-3	-	TRBJ2-7	11	CASSDNYEQYF	TGTGCCAGCAGCGATAACTACGAGCAGTACTTC
-	TRBV4-3	TRBD2	TRBJ2-1	15	CASAPATSGYNEQFF	TGCGCCAGCGCTCCTGCGACTAGCGGTTACAATGAGCAGTTCTTC
-	TRBV6-5	-	TRBJ1-1	12	CASTDPTAEAFF	TGTGCCAGCACCGATCCGACAGCTGAAGCTTTCTTT
medium-sized	TRBV11-2	-	TRBJ1-5	14	CASSLSDSNQPQHF	TGTGCCAGCAGCTTATCAGATAGCAATCAGCCCCAGCATTTT
few	TRBV4-2	-	TRBJ1-5	18	CASSQDDVGGWGNQPQHF	TGTGCCAGCAGCCAAGATGATGTCGGGGGATGGGGCAATCAGCCCCAGCATTTT
-	TRBV18	-	TRBJ1-4	17	CASSPLRGLGTNEKLFF	TGTGCCAGCTCACCTCTCAGGGGTCTAGGGACCAATGAAAAACTGTTTTTT
-	TRBV7-6	-	TRBJ2-3	16	CASSSQTPRGTDTQYF	TGTGCCAGCAGCTCGCAGACTCCGCGGGGCACAGATACGCAGTATTTT
-	TRBV5-1	TRBD2	TRBJ2-1	17	CASSPWTSGSSYNEQFF	TGCGCCAGCAGCCCATGGACTAGCGGGAGCTCCTACAATGAGCAGTTCTTC
-	TRBV6-5	TRBD1	TRBJ1-2	14	CASSYSGQGYGYTF	TGTGCCAGCAGTTACTCCGGACAGGGCTATGGCTACACCTTC
-	TRBV5-4	-	TRBJ2-3	16	CASSLTGYTSTDTQYF	TGTGCCAGCAGCTTGACGGGGTACACTAGCACAGATACGCAGTATTTT
once	TRBV19	-	TRBJ1-1	14	CASSILRKNTEAFF	TGTGCCAGTAGTATCTTGAGAAAGAACACTGAAGCTTTCTTT
few	TRBV5-4	TRBD2	TRBJ2-4	19	CASSSGLAGGPGAKNIQYF	TGTGCCAGCAGCTCAGGACTAGCGGGAGGGCCGGGGGCCAAAAACATTCAGTACTTC
-	TRBV27	-	TRBJ2-7	14	CASSLSTFSYEQYF	TGTGCCAGCAGTTTATCGACATTTTCCTACGAGCAGTACTTC
medium-sized	TRBV7-8	TRBD1	TRBJ2-7	13	CATAQGASYEQYF	TGTGCCACCGCACAGGGGGCGTCCTACGAGCAGTACTTC
few	TRBV25-1	-	TRBJ2-1	15	CASSVALSSYNEQFF	TGTGCCAGCAGTGTAGCGCTTAGCTCCTACAATGAGCAGTTCTTC
once	TRBV19	-	TRBJ2-1	14	CASKVGYAYNEQFF	TGTGCCAGTAAAGTTGGCTATGCCTACAATGAGCAGTTCTTC
-	TRBV2	TRBD2	TRBJ2-1	16	CASSAWEGRGSDEQFF	TGTGCCAGCAGCGCATGGGAGGGAAGGGGAAGCGACGAGCAGTTCTTC
-	TRBV19	TRBD2	TRBJ2-5	17	CASTLRLAGGRLETQYF	TGTGCCAGTACCCTAAGACTAGCGGGAGGGCGGCTAGAGACCCAGTACTTC
once	TRBV7-8	-	TRBJ2-7	16	CASSRWGRESSYEQYF	TGTGCCAGCAGCCGATGGGGGCGGGAAAGCTCCTACGAGCAGTACTTC
once	TRBV5-6	TRBD2	TRBJ2-1	19	CASSWGGVWEESSYNEQFF	TGTGCCAGCAGCTGGGGGGGGGTTTGGGAGGAGAGCTCCTACAATGAGCAGTTCTTC
-	TRBV7-2	-	TRBJ2-7	14	CASSWDGSSYEQYF	TGTGCCAGCAGCTGGGACGGTAGCTCCTACGAGCAGTACTTC
-	TRBV29-1	-	TRBJ1-4	15	CSVEKGGGAGEKLFF	TGCAGCGTTGAAAAGGGCGGGGGCGCTGGTGAAAAACTGTTTTTT
-	TRBV2	-	TRBJ1-3	13	CASMRGSGNTIYF	TGTGCCAGCATGAGGGGTTCTGGAAACACCATATATTTT
-	TRBV11-2	TRBD2	TRBJ2-3	16	CASSPGTSGRTDTQYF	TGTGCCAGCAGCCCAGGGACTAGCGGGAGAACAGATACGCAGTATTTT
-	TRBV7-3	-	TRBJ1-1	13	CASSPQGMGEAFF	TGTGCCAGCAGCCCTCAGGGCATGGGTGAAGCTTTCTTT
-	TRBV4-3	-	TRBJ2-3	14	CASSQQGGADTQYF	TGCGCCAGCAGCCAACAAGGTGGGGCAGATACGCAGTATTTT
-	TRBV5-1	-	TRBJ2-7	15	CASSLARDGSYEQYF	TGCGCCAGCAGCTTGGCCAGGGACGGGTCCTACGAGCAGTACTTC
-	TRBV21-1	-	TRBJ1-1	16	CASSLNVGGVDTEAFF	TGTGCCAGCAGCTTAAATGTAGGGGGCGTAGACACTGAAGCTTTCTTT
-	TRBV6-1	-	TRBJ1-5	14	CASSEAFPSQPQHF	TGTGCCAGCAGTGAAGCGTTTCCTAGTCAGCCCCAGCATTTT
-	TRBV7-6	TRBD2	TRBJ2-3	15	CASSLLAGYTDTQYF	TGTGCCAGCAGTTTACTAGCGGGGTACACAGATACGCAGTATTTT
-	TRBV5-1	TRBD2	TRBJ2-2	16	CASSKGLAGGTGELFF	TGCGCCAGCAGCAAAGGACTAGCGGGAGGAACCGGGGAGCTGTTTTTT
-	TRBV19	-	TRBJ2-7	15	CASSEGGGQTYEQYF	TGTGCCAGTAGCGAGGGGGGCGGTCAAACCTACGAGCAGTACTTC
once	TRBV7-6	TRBD2	TRBJ2-2	21	CASSQISRLAGGPRSTGELFF	TGTGCCAGCAGCCAAATCTCCCGTCTAGCGGGAGGGCCTAGGAGCACCGGGGAGCTGTTTTTT
-	TRBV19	TRBD1	TRBJ1-4	14	CASSIQGAREKLFF	TGTGCCAGTAGCATACAGGGGGCGCGAGAAAAACTGTTTTTT
-	TRBV27	-	TRBJ1-1	15	CASSLSSRRDTEAFF	TGTGCCAGCAGTTTATCTTCCCGAAGGGACACTGAAGCTTTCTTT
few	TRBV2	-	TRBJ1-2	13	CATSFGGQNGYTF	TGTGCCACCTCATTCGGGGGCCAGAATGGCTACACCTTC
-	TRBV6-6	-	TRBJ2-7	10	CASKNYEQYF	TGTGCCAGCAAAAACTACGAGCAGTACTTC
-	TRBV7-3	-	TRBJ2-5	13	CASSLTREETQYF	TGTGCCAGCAGCTTAACAAGGGAGGAGACCCAGTACTTC
-	TRBV28	-	TRBJ1-1	10	CASSYGSAFF	TGTGCCAGCAGCTACGGTAGCGCTTTCTTT
-	TRBV5-4	-	TRBJ2-2	15	CASSSQGGVSGELFF	TGTGCCAGCAGTTCACAGGGCGGGGTGTCCGGGGAGCTGTTTTTT
once	TRBV19	TRBD1	TRBJ1-3	21	CASSIDPDRGPQLSSGNTIYF	TGTGCCAGTAGTATAGATCCGGACAGGGGGCCGCAGTTATCCTCTGGAAACACCATATATTTT
-	TRBV28	TRBD1	TRBJ1-1	17	CASRRVQGFEVDTEAFF	TGTGCCAGCAGAAGAGTACAGGGGTTTGAGGTCGACACTGAAGCTTTCTTT
-	TRBV19	TRBD2	TRBJ2-7	15	CASSIASGSAYEQYF	TGTGCCAGTAGTATAGCTAGCGGGAGTGCCTACGAGCAGTACTTC
-	TRBV11-2	-	TRBJ2-7	14	CASTLSVLTYEQYF	TGTGCCAGCACCCTGTCGGTTTTAACCTACGAGCAGTACTTC
-	TRBV7-3	-	TRBJ1-1	16	CASSLNGGQLNTEAFF	TGTGCCAGCAGCTTAAATGGAGGGCAGTTGAACACTGAAGCTTTCTTT
few	TRBV9	-	TRBJ1-2	16	CASSSGGAAKGYGYTF	TGTGCCAGCAGTTCCGGGGGCGCGGCCAAGGGCTATGGCTACACCTTC
-	TRBV9	-	TRBJ2-3	15	CASSVVERSTDTQYF	TGTGCCAGCAGCGTAGTCGAGAGGTCGACAGATACGCAGTATTTT
-	TRBV6-1	TRBD2	TRBJ2-1	15	CASSGLAGAYNEQFF	TGTGCCAGCAGTGGACTAGCGGGGGCCTACAATGAGCAGTTCTTC
-	TRBV6-1	TRBD2	TRBJ2-7	14	CASSLAGLDYEQYF	TGTGCCAGCAGCTTAGCGGGACTTGACTACGAGCAGTACTTC